This T cell receptor beta chain was identified during a study of cytomegalovirus exposure and HLA in healthy donors. Study information: Most donors, roughly 77% of 398 genotyped, fell in the Caucasian-associated ancestry cluster.

The study ran its PCR with 60 Vbeta and 13 Jbeta primers. The assay was immunoSEQ multiplex PCR, and TCRdb's table has in-frame clones only and misses some. The sample consists of just over 150,000 clones, roughly 82% of them appearing once. A word on this clone: Its specificity is unknown.

General study findings and limits: The authors enumerated under 200 TCR beta chains as linked to cytomegalovirus. According to a later analysis, most TCR beta chains associated with CMV appeared HLA-restricted. Some highly shared sequence variants likely arose as a pipeline artifact.

There are 13 residues in the CDR3. Per germline, CDR1 MNHEY and CDR2 SVGAGI. Deletions cut 8 bases from V and 5 bases from J, with 15 bases between. Sequenced material: PBMCs. The origin of this receptor is a woman aged 45-60 years in good health and CMV-seropositive. The rearrangement joins TRBV6-5 to TRBJ1-1; D is ambiguous. The DNA for the CDR3 is TGTGCCAGCGGAGAGAGGGTGGGGACTGAAGCTTTCTTT. This codes for CASGERVGTEAFF.